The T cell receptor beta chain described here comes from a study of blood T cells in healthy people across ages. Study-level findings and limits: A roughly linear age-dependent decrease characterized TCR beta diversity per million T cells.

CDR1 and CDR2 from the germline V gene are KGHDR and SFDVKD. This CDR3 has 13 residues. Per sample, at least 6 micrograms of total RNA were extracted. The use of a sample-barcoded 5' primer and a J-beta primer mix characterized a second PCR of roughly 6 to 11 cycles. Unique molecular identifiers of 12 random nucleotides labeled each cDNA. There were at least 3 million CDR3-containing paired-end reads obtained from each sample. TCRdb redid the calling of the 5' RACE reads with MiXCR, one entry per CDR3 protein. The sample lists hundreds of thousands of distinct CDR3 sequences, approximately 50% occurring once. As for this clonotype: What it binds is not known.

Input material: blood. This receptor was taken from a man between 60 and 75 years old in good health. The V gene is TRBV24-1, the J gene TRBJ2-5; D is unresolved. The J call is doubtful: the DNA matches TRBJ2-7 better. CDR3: CATSDRGNYEQYF. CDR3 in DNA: TGTGCCACCAGTGATCGAGGAAACTACGAGCAGTACTTC.